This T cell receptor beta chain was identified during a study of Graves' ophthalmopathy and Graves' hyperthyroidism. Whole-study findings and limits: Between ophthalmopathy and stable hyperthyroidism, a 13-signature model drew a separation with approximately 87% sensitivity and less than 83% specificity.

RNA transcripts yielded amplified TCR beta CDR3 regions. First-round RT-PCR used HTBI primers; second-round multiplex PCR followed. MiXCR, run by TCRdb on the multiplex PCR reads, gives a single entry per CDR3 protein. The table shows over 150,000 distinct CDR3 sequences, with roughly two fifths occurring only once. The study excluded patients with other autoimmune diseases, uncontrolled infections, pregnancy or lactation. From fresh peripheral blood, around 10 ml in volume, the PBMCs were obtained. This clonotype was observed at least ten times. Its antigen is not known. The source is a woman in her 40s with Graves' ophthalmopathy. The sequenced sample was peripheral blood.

CDR3 amino acids: CASSSAGGGSMNTEAFF. CDR3 sequence (DNA): TGCGCCAGCAGCTCCGCGGGGGGGGGATCCATGAACACTGAAGCTTTCTTT. The V and J genes are TRBV5-1 and TRBJ1-1; tentative D call: TRBD1 (5 bases). This CDR3 is built from 17 residues. Germline V gives CDR1 SGHRS, CDR2 YFSETQ. Trimming cost V 3 bases and J 0 bases, with 18 bases left between them. Full variable domain (remainder filled in from reference TRBV5-1 and TRBJ1-1): KAGVTQTPRYLIKTRGQQVTLSCSPISGHRSVSWYQQTPGQGLQFLFEYFSETQRNKGNFPGRFSGRQFSNSRSEMNVSTLELGDSALYLCASSSAGGGSMNTEAFFGQGTRLTVV.